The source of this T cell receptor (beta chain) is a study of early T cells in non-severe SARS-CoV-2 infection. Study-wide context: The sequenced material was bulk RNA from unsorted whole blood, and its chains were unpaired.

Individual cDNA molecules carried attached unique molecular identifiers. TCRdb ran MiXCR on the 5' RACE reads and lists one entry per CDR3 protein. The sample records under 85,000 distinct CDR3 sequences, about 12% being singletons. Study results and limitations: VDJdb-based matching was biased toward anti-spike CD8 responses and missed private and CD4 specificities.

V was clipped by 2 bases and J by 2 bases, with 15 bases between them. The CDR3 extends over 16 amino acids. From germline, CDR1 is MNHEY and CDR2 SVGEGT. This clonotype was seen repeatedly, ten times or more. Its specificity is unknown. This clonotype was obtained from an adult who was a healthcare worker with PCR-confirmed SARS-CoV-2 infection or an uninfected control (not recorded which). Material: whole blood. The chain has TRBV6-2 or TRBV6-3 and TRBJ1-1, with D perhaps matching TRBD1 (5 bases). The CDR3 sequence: CASSYQHGATNTEAFF. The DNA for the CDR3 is TGTGCCAGCAGTTACCAGCACGGGGCCACCAACACTGAAGCTTTCTTT.